Below, 28 T cell receptor beta chains from the same sample are listed, as sequenced in a study of blood T cell repertoires in COVID-19. Produced via immunoSEQ multiplex PCR; TCRdb's table is partial and in-frame only. The data show some 150,000 clones, roughly 88% seen once. The sample taken for sequencing was peripheral blood. The receptors were gathered from a man aged 55 to 70 with COVID-19, enrolled during active disease.

Concerning this clone: Other DNA sequences in this specimen translate into the identical CDR3. DNA for the CDR3: TGTGCCAGTAGCCGCACTAGCGGGTCCTACAATGAGCAGTTCTTC. Its protein product is CASSRTSGSYNEQFF. The chain combines TRBV19 with TRBJ2-1; 9 positions match TRBD2. J was trimmed by 1 base and V by 6 bases; bases with no gene match: 4. The CDR3 has 15 amino acids. Germline loops: CDR1 LNHDA, CDR2 SQIVND (reference sequence).

This sequence joins TRBV7-8 and TRBJ1-4; TRBD1 agrees at 7 bases. The V segment lost 5 bases and the J segment 4 bases; nucleotides outside the gene matches: 7. Germline V gene sequence: CDR1 SGHVS, CDR2 FQNEAQ. This CDR3 comprises 15 residues. Written as DNA, the CDR3 is TGTGCCAGCAGCAACCCGACAGGGAATAATGAAAAACTGTTTTTT. The encoded protein is CASSNPTGNNEKLFF.

V usage is TRBV6-2 or TRBV6-3 and J usage is TRBJ2-1; D unresolved. Looked up from germline, CDR1 is MNHEY and CDR2 is SVGEGT. The germline V and J ends were trimmed by 4 bases and 10 bases, with 5 bases remaining between them. This CDR3 spans 10 amino acids. CDR3 amino acids: CASSWPEQFF. The CDR3, as DNA: TGTGCCAGCAGTTGGCCAGAGCAGTTCTTC.

This clone was detected once. This chain links TRBV6-5 with TRBJ1-2, with 7 bases lining up with TRBD1. CDR1 and CDR2 (germline): MNHEY, SVGAGI. After removal of 7 bases from V and 10 bases from J, the junction contained 12 bases not matched to a gene. This CDR3 contains 13 residues. The CDR3 loop is CASTPFLEGAYTF. CDR3 in DNA: TGTGCCAGCACCCCTTTTCTTGAGGGGGCCTACACCTTC.

The V gene is TRBV20-1, the J gene TRBJ2-1; 11 nucleotides match TRBD2. Germline-derived CDR1 and CDR2 are DFQATT and SNEGSKA (reference sequence). Losses at the gene ends were 3 bases for V and 4 bases for J; bases not matched to a gene: 5. The length of the CDR3 is 15 residues. The CDR3 DNA sequence: TGCAGTGCTAGTAGCGGGAGGGCCGTATACAATGAGCAGTTCTTC. This codes for CSASSGRAVYNEQFF.

This clone is a singleton in its sample. CDR3 region: CASSQDATSGSHNEQFF. DNA for the CDR3: TGCGCCAGCAGCCAAGACGCGACTAGCGGGAGCCACAATGAGCAGTTCTTC. The chain joins TRBV4-1 to TRBJ2-1, with TRBD2 matching 12 bases. CDR1 and CDR2 (germline): MGHRA, YSYEKL. The CDR3 sequence is 17 residues long. The V segment lost 0 bases and the J segment 5 bases; nucleotides outside the gene matches: 5.

The CDR3, as DNA: TGTGCCAGCAGTCTTCAGTTTGGGCAGTACTTC. The encoded protein is CASSLQFGQYF. The genes are TRBV28 and TRBJ2-7; no clear D. Looked up from germline, CDR1 is MDHEN and CDR2 is SYDVKM. V was clipped by 5 bases and J by 9 bases, with 11 bases between them. The CDR3 runs to 11 residues.

V and J are TRBV11-2 and TRBJ2-1; TRBD1 matches 9 bases. The V gene end was trimmed by 6 bases and the J gene end by 7 bases; junction bases not matched to a gene: 10. Germline V gene sequence: CDR1 SGHAT, CDR2 FQNNGV. The length of the CDR3 is 15 residues. Here the CDR3 DNA reads TGTGCCAGCAGTTCTACCGGGACAGGGAATAATGAGCAGTTCTTC. The encoded protein is CASSSTGTGNNEQFF.

The chain carries TRBV27 and TRBJ1-1; D possibly corresponds to TRBD1 (5 bases). The CDR3 loop spans 17 amino acids. Trimming removed 5 bases at V and 0 bases at J, with 19 bases between. Per germline, CDR1 MNHEY and CDR2 SMNVEV (reference sequence). For the CDR3, the DNA is TGTGCCAGCAGTGTCAGGCGTTCTGGGGGGGTGAACACTGAAGCTTTCTTT. This sequence encodes CASSVRRSGGVNTEAFF.

The chain is built from TRBV5-1 and TRBJ1-4; D ambiguous. The V and J ends lost 2 bases and 0 bases respectively, with 5 bases between them. This CDR3 spans 14 amino acids. The germline gives CDR1 SGHRS, CDR2 YFSETQ. CDR3 sequence reads: CASSLAATNEKLFF. The CDR3 DNA sequence: TGCGCCAGCAGCTTAGCCGCAACTAATGAAAAACTGTTTTTT.

The chain couples TRBV12-3 or TRBV12-4 to TRBJ1-3, with unresolved D. Trimming removed 6 bases at V and 8 bases at J, with 8 bases between. This CDR3 is 11 amino acids long. The CDR3 is CASSPGYTIYF. CDR3 DNA: TGTGCCAGCAGCCCAGGATACACCATATATTTT.

The genes are TRBV2 and TRBJ1-1; D uncertain. V was pared by 2 bases and J by 5 bases, with 12 bases between. Germline lookup yields CDR1 SNHLY and CDR2 FYNNEI. This CDR3 region has 14 residues. CDR3 nucleotide sequence: TGTGCCAGCAGTGAACGGGAAACTAGGACTGAAGCTTTCTTT. Amino acids: CASSERETRTEAFF.

This sequence joins TRBV2 and TRBJ1-1; 11 nucleotides match TRBD1. Germline-derived CDR1 and CDR2 are SNHLY and FYNNEI. The CDR3 has 15 residues. V was clipped by 8 bases and J by 4 bases; unmatched bases: 9. Here the CDR3 reads CASFMDRGPGTEAFF. DNA for the CDR3: TGTGCCAGCTTCATGGACAGGGGGCCGGGCACTGAAGCTTTCTTT. Full variable domain (remainder filled in from reference TRBV2 and TRBJ1-1): EPEVTQTPSHQVTQMGQEVILRCVPISNHLYFYWYRQILGQKVEFLVSFYNNEISEKSEIFDDQFSVERPDGSNFTLKIRSTKLEDSAMYFCASFMDRGPGTEAFFGQGTRLTVV.

The V gene is TRBV7-2, the J gene TRBJ2-7; 8 bases are a match to TRBD1. V dropped 5 bases and J dropped 2; count of bases not matched to a gene: 8. There are 15 residues in the CDR3. Germline CDR1 and CDR2: SGHTA and FQGNSA. Written as DNA, the CDR3 is TGTGCCAGCAGCCTCCAGGGGGCGCTTACCTACGAGCAGTACTTC. Translated, it gives CASSLQGALTYEQYF.

The chain couples TRBV30 to TRBJ1-1; D not resolved. Trimming took off 1 base at V and 6 bases at J, with 15 bases between the two ends. The CDR3 is made up of 14 amino acids. Germline values: CDR1 GTSNPN, CDR2 SVGIG (reference sequence). The CDR3 DNA reads TGTGCCTGGAGTGGAATAGGCGACGGGGCTGAAGCTTTCTTT. Protein sequence: CAWSGIGDGAEAFF.

The CDR3 nucleotides read TGTGCCAGCAGTGAAACCCGAGTTGCAACTAATGAAAAACTGTTTTTT. Translated, it gives CASSETRVATNEKLFF. V and J are TRBV2 and TRBJ1-4; D gene ambiguous. The germline CDR1 and CDR2 sequences are SNHLY and FYNNEI. The CDR3 spans 16 residues. Trimming left V 2 bases short and J 0 bases short, with 10 bases between. Drawing the rest from reference TRBV2 and TRBJ1-4, the complete variable domain is EPEVTQTPSHQVTQMGQEVILRCVPISNHLYFYWYRQILGQKVEFLVSFYNNEISEKSEIFDDQFSVERPDGSNFTLKIRSTKLEDSAMYFCASSETRVATNEKLFFGSGTQLSVL.

V and J are TRBV19 and TRBJ2-5; tentative D call: TRBD2 (5 bases). V was trimmed by 4 bases and J by 5 bases, leaving 11 bases between them. Looked up from germline, CDR1 is LNHDA and CDR2 is SQIVND (reference sequence). The length of the CDR3 is 13 residues. As DNA, the CDR3 is TGTGCCAGTAGTACCCGGGGTCATGAGACCCAGTACTTC. Its protein product is CASSTRGHETQYF.

The gene calls are TRBV18 and TRBJ1-3, with D possibly TRBD1 on 5 matching bases. V lost 1 base, J lost 7 bases, and 11 bases lay in between. The CDR3 is 14 residues long. Germline V gives CDR1 KGHSH, CDR2 LQKENI. The CDR3 sequence: CASSPQRGSNTIYF. CDR3 nucleotides: TGTGCCAGCTCACCACAAAGGGGCTCTAACACCATATATTTT.

This clone was seen a handful of times. The V and J genes are TRBV3-1 (or the pseudogene TRBV3-2) and TRBJ1-5, with TRBD1 matching over 11 bases. The CDR3 runs 18 residues. V dropped 4 bases and J dropped 0; count of bases not matched to a gene: 8. Germline V gives CDR1 LGHDT, CDR2 YNNKEL (reference sequence). This CDR3 is CASSPWTGGDYSNQPQHF. The CDR3 nucleotides are TGTGCCAGCAGCCCGTGGACAGGGGGCGATTATAGCAATCAGCCCCAGCATTTT.

This chain joins TRBV5-4 and TRBJ1-1; the D gene is possibly TRBD1 (6 bases). The germline CDR1 and CDR2 sequences are SGHNT and YYREEE (reference sequence). This CDR3 has 14 residues. With 5 bases removed from V and 3 bases from J, the gap between germline ends came to 14 bases. The CDR3 nucleotides are TGTGCCAGCAGGTACAGGGTGTCGGACACTGAAGCTTTCTTT. The encoded protein is CASRYRVSDTEAFF.

The chain uses TRBV28 and TRBJ2-2, with 8 positions matching TRBD2. In germline, CDR1 is MDHEN, CDR2 SYDVKM. The V and J ends lost 7 bases and 0 bases, in that order; junction bases with no gene match: 4. This CDR3 contains 15 residues. CDR3 in amino acids: CASKGGGTNTGELFF. In nucleotides, the CDR3 is TGTGCCAGCAAGGGCGGGGGGACGAACACCGGGGAGCTGTTTTTT.

This rearrangement joins TRBV4-2 to TRBJ2-7; tentatively, D is TRBD1 (5 bases). From germline, CDR1 is LGHNA and CDR2 YNFKEQ. The CDR3 consists of 15 residues. Trimming left V 1 base short and J 0 bases short, with 10 bases between. The CDR3 nucleotides are TGTGCCAGCAGCCAAGTGACAGCCGTCTCCTACGAGCAGTACTTC. Its translation is CASSQVTAVSYEQYF.

The rearrangement joins TRBV7-2 to TRBJ2-5; 9 bases agree with TRBD1. The germline V gene has CDR1 SGHTA and CDR2 FQGNSA. V was pared by 4 bases and J by 4 bases, with 7 bases of the junction left unmatched. This CDR3 contains 15 residues. The CDR3 reads CASSWDRVAGETQYF. Written as DNA, the CDR3 is TGTGCCAGCAGCTGGGACAGGGTAGCGGGAGAGACCCAGTACTTC. The full variable domain, in which reference TRBV7-2 and TRBJ2-5 provide the parts outside the CDR3, is GAGVSQSPSNKVTEKGKDVELRCDPISGHTALYWYRQSLGQGLEFLIYFQGNSAPDKSGLPSDRFSAERTGGSVSTLTIQRTQQEDSAVYLCASSWDRVAGETQYFGPGTRLLVL.

This clone is a singleton in its sample. The junction does not match germline at one end; this may be a read error. The rearrangement joins TRBV6-2 or TRBV6-3 to TRBJ2-2; 9 bases agree with TRBD2. The germline V gene has CDR1 MNHEY and CDR2 SVGEGT. The CDR3 runs 16 residues. The CDR3 DNA reads as TGTGCCAGCCGTTACTTAGCGGGAGAGCCGGCCGGGGAGCTGTTTTTT. Residues: CASRYLAGEPAGELFF.

This chain uses TRBV5-6 with TRBJ2-3; a weak D match, TRBD1 (6 bases). The CDR3 length is 15 residues. Germline CDR1 and CDR2: SGHDT and YYEEEE. V lost 4 bases and J lost 5, with 17 bases in between. CDR3 protein: CASSPTGFSKDTQYF. CDR3 nucleotides: TGTGCCAGCAGCCCTACAGGGTTCAGTAAAGATACGCAGTATTTT.

The chain couples TRBV10-3 to TRBJ1-2; the D gene is possibly TRBD1 (6 bases). The CDR3 spans 17 residues. Germline assignment: CDR1 ENHRY and CDR2 SYGVKD. V was trimmed by 2 bases and J by 5 bases, leaving 21 bases between them. The CDR3 DNA is TGTGCCATCAGTGAGGCCCTTGGACAGTCATCGGGGTATGGCTACACCTTC. Amino acids: CAISEALGQSSGYGYTF.

V usage is TRBV7-2 and J usage is TRBJ2-7; D gene ambiguous. Trimming stripped 5 bases from V and 0 bases from J, with 17 bases between. Germline CDR1 and CDR2: SGHTA and FQGNSA. This CDR3 has 16 residues. The CDR3 here is CASSPSWAQSSYEQYF. As DNA, the CDR3 is TGTGCCAGCAGCCCCTCGTGGGCACAGAGCTCCTACGAGCAGTACTTC.

The V and J genes are TRBV19 and TRBJ1-5, with 8 bases lining up with TRBD1. V lost 7 bases to trimming and J lost 0 bases; unmatched junction nucleotides: 11. Germline V gene lookup returns CDR1 LNHDA and CDR2 SQIVND (reference sequence). The CDR3 sequence is 17 residues long. The CDR3 here is CASNKDRVGFSNQPQHF. CDR3 nucleotide sequence: TGTGCCAGTAACAAGGACAGGGTAGGGTTTAGCAATCAGCCCCAGCATTTT.